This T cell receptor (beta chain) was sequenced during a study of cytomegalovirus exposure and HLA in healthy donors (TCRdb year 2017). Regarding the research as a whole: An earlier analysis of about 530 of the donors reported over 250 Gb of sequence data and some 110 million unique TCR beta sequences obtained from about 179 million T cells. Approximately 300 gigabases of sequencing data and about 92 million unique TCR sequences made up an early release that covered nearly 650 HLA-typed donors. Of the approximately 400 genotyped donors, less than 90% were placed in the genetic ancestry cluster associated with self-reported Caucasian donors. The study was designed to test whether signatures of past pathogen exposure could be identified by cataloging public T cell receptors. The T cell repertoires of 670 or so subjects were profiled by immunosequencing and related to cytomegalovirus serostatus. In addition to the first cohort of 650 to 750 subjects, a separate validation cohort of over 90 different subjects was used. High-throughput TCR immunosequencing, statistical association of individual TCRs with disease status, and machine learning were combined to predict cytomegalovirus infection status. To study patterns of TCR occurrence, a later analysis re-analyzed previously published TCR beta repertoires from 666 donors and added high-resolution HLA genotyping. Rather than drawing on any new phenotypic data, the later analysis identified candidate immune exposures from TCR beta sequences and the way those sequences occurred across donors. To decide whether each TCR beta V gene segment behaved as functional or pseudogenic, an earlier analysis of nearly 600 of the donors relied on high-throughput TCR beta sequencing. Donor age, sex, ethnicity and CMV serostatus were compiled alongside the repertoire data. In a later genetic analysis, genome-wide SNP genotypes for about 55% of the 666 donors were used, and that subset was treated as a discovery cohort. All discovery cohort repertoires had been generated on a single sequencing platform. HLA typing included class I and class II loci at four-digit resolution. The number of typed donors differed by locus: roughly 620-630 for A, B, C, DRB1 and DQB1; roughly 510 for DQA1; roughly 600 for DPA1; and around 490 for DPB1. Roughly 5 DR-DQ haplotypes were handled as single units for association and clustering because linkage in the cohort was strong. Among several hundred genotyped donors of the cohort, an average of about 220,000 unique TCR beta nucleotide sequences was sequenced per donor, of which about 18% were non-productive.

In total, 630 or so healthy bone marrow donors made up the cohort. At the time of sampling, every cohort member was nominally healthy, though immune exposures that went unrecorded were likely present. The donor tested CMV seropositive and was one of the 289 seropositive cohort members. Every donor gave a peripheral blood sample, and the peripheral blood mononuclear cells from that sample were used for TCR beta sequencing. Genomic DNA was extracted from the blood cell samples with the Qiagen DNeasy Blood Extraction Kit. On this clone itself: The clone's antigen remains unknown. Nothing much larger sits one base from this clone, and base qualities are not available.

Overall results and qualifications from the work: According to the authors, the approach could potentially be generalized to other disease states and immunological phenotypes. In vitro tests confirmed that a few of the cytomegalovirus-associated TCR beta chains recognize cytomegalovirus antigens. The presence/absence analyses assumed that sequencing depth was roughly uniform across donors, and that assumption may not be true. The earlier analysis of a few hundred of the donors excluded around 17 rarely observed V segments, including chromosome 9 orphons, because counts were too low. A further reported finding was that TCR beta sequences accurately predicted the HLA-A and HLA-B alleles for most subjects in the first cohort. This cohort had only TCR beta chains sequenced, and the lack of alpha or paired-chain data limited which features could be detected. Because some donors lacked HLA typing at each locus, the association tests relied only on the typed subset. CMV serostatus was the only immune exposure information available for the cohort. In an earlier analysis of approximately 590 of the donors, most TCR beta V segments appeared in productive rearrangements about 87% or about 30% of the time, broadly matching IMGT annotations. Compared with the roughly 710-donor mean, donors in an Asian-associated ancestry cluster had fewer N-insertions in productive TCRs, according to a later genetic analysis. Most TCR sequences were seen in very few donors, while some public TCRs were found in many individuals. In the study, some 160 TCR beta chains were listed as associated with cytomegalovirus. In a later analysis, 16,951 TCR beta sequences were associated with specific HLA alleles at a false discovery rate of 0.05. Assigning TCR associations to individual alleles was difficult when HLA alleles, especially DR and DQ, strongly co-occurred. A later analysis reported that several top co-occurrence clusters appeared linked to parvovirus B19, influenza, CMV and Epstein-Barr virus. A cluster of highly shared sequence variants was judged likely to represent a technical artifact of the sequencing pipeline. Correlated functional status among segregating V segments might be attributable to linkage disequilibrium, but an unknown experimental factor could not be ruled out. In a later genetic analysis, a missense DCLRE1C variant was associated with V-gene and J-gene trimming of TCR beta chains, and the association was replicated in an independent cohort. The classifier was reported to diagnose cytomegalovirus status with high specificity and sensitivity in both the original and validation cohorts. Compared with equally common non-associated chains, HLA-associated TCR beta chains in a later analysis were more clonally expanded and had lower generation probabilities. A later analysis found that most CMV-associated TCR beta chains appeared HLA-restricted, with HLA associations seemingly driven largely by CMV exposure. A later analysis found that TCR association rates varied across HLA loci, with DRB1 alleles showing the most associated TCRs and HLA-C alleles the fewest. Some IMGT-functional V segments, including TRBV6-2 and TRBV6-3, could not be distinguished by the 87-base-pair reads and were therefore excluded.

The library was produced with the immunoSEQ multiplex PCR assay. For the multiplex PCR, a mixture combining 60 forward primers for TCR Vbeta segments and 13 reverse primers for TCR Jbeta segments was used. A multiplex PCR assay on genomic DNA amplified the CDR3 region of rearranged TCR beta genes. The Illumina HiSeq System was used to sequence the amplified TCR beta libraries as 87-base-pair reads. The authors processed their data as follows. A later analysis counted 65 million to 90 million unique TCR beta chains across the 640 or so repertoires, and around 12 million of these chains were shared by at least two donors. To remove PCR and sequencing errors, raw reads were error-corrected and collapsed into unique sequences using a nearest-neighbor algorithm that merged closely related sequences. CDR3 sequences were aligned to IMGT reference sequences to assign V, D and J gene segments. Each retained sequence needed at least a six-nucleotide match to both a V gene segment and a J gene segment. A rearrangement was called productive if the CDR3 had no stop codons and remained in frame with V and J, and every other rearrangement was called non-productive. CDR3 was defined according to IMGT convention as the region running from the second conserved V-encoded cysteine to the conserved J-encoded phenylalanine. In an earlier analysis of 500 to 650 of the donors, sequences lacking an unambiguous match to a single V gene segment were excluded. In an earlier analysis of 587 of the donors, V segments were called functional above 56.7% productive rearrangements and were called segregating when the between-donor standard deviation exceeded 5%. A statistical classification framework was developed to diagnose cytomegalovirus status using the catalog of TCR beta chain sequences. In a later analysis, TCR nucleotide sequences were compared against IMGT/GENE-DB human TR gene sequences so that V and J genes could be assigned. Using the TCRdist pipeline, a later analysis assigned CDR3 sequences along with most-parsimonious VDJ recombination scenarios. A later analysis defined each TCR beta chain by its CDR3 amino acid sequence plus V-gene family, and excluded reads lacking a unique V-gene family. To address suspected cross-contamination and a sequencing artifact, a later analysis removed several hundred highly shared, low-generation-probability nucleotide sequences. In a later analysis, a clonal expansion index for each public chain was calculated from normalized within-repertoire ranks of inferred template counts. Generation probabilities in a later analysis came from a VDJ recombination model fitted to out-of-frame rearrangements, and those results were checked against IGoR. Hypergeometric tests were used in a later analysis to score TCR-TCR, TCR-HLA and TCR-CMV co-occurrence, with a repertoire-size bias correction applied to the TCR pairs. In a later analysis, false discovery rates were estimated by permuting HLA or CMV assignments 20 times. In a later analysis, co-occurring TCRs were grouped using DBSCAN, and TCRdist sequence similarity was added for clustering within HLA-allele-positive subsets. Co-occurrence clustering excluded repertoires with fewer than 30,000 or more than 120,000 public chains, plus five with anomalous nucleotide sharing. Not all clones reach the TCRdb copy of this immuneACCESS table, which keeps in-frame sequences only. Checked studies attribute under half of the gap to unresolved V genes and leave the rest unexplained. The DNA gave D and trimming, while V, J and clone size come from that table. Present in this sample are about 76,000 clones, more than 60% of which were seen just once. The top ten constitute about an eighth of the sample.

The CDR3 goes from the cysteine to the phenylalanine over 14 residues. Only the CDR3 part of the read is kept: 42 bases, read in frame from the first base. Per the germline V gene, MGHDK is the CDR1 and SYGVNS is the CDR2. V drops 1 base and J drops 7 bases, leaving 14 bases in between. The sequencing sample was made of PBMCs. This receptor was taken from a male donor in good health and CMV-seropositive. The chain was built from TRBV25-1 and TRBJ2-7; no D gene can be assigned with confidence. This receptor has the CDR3 CASSESASAGEQYF. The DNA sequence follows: TGTGCCAGCAGTGAATCCGCCTCTGCCGGGGAGCAGTACTTC.